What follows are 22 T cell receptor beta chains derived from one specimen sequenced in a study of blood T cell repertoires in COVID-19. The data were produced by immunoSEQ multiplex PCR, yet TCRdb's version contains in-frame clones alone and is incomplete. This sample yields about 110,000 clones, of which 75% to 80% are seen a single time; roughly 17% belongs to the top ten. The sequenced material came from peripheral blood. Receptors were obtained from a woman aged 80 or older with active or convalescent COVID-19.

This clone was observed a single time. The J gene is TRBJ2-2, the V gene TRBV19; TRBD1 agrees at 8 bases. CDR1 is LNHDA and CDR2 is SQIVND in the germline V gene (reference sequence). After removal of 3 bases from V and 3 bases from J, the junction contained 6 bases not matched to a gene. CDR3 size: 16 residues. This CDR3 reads CASSIPDRGDTGELFF. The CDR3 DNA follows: TGTGCCAGTAGTATCCCCGACAGGGGAGACACCGGGGAGCTGTTTTTT.

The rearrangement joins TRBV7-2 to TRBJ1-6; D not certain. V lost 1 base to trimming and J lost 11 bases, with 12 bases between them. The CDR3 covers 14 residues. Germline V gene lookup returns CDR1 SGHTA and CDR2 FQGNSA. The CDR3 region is CASSLDPAGTPLHF. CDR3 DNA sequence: TGTGCCAGCAGCTTAGATCCCGCGGGAACACCCCTCCACTTT.

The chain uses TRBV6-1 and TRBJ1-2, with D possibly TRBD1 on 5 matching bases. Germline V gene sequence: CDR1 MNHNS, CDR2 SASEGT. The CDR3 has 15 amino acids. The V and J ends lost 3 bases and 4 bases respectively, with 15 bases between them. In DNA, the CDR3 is TGTGCCAGCAGTGAGATGACAGTGAAAGCCTATGGCTACACCTTC. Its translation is CASSEMTVKAYGYTF.

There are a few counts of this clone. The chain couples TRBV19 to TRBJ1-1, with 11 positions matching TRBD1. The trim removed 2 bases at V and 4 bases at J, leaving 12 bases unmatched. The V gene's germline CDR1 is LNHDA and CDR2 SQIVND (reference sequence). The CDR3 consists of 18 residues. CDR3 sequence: CASSIRPRDRGDVTEAFF. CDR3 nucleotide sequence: TGTGCCAGTAGTATAAGGCCCCGGGACAGGGGGGATGTCACTGAAGCTTTCTTT.

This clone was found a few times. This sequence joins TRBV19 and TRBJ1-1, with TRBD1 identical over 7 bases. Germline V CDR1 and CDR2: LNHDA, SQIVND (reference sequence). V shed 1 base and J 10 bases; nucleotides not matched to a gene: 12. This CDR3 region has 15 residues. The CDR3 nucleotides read TGTGCCAGTAGTATAGGGACAGGAATGGTGTTTGGAGCTTTCTTT. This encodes CASSIGTGMVFGAFF. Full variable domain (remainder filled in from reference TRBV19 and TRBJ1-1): DGGITQSPKYLFRKEGQNVTLSCEQNLNHDAMYWYRQDPGQGLRLIYYSQIVNDFQKGDIAEGYSVSREKKESFPLTVTSAQKNPTAFYLCASSIGTGMVFGAFFGQGTRLTVV.

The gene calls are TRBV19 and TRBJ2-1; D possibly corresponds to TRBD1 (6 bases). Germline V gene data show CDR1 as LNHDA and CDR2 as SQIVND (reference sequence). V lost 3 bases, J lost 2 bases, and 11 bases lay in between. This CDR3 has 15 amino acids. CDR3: CASSMQGRTYNEQFF. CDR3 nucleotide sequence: TGTGCCAGTAGTATGCAGGGGCGAACCTACAATGAGCAGTTCTTC.

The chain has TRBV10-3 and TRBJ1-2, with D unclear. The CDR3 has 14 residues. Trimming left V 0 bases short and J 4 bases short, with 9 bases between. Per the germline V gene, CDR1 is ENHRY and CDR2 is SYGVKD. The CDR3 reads CAISESSPSYGYTF. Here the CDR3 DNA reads TGTGCCATCAGTGAGTCTAGCCCGAGCTATGGCTACACCTTC.

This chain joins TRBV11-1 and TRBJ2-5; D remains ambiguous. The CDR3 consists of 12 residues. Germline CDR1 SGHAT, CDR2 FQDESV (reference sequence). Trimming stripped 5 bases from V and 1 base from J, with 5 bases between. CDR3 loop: CASSLTQETQYF. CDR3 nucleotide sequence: TGTGCCAGCAGCCTAACCCAAGAGACCCAGTACTTC.

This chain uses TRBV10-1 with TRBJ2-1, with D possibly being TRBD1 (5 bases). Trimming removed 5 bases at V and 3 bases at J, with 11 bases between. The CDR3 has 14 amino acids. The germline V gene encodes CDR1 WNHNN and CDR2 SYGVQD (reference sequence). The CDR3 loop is CASSPDINYNEQFF. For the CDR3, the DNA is TGCGCCAGCAGTCCGGACATAAACTACAATGAGCAGTTCTTC.

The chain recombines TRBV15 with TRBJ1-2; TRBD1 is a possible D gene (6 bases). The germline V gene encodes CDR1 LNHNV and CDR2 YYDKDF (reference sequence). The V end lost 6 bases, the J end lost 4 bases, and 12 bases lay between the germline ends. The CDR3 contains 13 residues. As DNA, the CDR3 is TGTGCCACCAGAGAGACAGGTTTCTATGGCTACACCTTC. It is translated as CATRETGFYGYTF.

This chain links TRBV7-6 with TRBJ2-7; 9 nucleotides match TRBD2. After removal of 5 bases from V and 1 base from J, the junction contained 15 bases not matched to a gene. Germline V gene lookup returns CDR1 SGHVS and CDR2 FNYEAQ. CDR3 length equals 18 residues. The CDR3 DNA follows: TGTGCCAGCAGCGTAAAAATTGGGGCGGGAGGGCCGTCCTACGAGCAGTACTTC. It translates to CASSVKIGAGGPSYEQYF.

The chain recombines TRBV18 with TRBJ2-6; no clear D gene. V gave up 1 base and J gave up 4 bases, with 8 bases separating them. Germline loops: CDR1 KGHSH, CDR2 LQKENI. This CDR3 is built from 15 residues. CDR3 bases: TGTGCCAGCTCACCACTTTCGCAGGGGGCCAACGTCCTGACTTTC. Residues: CASSPLSQGANVLTF.

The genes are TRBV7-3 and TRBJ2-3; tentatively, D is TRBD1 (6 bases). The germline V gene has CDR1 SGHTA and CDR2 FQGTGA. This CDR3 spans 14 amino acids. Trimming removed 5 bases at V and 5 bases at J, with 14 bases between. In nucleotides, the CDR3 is TGTGCCAGCAGCCAAACAGGGATGGGAGATACGCAGTATTTT. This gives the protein CASSQTGMGDTQYF.

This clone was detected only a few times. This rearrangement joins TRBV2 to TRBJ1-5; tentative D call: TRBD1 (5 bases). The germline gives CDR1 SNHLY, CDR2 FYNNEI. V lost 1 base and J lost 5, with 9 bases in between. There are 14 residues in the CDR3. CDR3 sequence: CASSEGQNYQPQHF. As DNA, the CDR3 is TGTGCCAGCAGTGAAGGACAGAACTATCAGCCCCAGCATTTT.

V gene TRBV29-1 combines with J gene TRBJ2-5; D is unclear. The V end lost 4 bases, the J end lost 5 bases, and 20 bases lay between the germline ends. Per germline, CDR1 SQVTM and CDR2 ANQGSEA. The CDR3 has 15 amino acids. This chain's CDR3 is CSVVRTAIPSETQYF. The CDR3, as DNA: TGCAGCGTTGTTAGAACAGCCATACCGTCGGAGACCCAGTACTTC. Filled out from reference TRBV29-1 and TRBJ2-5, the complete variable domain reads SAVISQKPSRDICQRGTSLTIQCQVDSQVTMMFWYRQQPGQSLTLIATANQGSEATYESGFVIDKFPISRPNLTFSTLTVSNMSPEDSSIYLCSVVRTAIPSETQYFGPGTRLLVL.

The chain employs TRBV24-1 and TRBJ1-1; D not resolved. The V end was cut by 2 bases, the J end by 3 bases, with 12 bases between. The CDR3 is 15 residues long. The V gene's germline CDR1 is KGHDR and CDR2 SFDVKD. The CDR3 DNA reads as TGTGCCACCAGTGATTCGCGGGCTGGGGACACTGAAGCTTTCTTT. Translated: CATSDSRAGDTEAFF.

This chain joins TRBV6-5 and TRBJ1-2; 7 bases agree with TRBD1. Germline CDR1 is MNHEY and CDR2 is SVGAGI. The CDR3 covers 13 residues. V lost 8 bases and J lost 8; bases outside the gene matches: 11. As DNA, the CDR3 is TGTGCCAGCGCCTCGGGCCAGGGGGGCGGCTACACCTTC. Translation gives CASASGQGGGYTF.

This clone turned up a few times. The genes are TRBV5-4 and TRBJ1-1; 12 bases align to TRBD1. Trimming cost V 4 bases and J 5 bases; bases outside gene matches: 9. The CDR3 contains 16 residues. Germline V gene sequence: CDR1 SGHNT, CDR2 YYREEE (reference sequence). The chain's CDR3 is CASSGGQGARRTEAFF. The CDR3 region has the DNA TGTGCCAGCAGCGGGGGACAGGGGGCACGTCGGACTGAAGCTTTCTTT.

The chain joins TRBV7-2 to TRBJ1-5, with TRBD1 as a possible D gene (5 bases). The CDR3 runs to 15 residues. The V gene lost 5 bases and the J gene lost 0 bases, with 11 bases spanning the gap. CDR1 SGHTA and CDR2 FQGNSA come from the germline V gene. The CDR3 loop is CASSPGVNSNQPQHF. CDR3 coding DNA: TGTGCCAGCAGCCCGGGGGTCAATAGCAATCAGCCCCAGCATTTT. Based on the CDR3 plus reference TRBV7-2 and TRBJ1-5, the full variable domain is GAGVSQSPSNKVTEKGKDVELRCDPISGHTALYWYRQSLGQGLEFLIYFQGNSAPDKSGLPSDRFSAERTGGSVSTLTIQRTQQEDSAVYLCASSPGVNSNQPQHFGDGTRLSIL.

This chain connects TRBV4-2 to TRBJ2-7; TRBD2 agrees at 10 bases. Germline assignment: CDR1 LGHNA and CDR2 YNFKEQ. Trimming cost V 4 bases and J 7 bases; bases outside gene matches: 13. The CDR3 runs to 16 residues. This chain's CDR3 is CASSRPTSGTPGEQYF. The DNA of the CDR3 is TGTGCCAGCAGCCGACCAACTAGCGGGACCCCCGGGGAGCAGTACTTC.

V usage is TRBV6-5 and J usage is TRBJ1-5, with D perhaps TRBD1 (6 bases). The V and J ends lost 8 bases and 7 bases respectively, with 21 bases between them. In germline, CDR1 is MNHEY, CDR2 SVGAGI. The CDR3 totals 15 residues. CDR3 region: CASWGGAGGGQPQHF. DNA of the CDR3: TGTGCCAGCTGGGGGGGGGCTGGGGGCGGGCAGCCCCAGCATTTT.

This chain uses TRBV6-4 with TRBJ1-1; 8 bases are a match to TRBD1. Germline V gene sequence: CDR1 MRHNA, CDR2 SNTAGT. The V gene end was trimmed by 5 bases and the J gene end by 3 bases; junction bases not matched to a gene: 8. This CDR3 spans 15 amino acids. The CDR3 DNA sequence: TGTGCCAGCAGTCCCGGACAGGGTAGGGACACTGAAGCTTTCTTT. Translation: CASSPGQGRDTEAFF.